The 20 T cell receptor beta chains given below trace back to one sample, sequenced in a study of high-grade serous ovarian cancer treatment subgroups. Tumor samples were obtained before definitive surgery or chemotherapy. Sequenced by immunoSEQ multiplex PCR; TCRdb stores in-frame clones only, minus some. The data hold a few thousand clones, with more than 55% observed a single time. Sequences were obtained from tumor tissue. The source of these receptors is a human donor with high-grade serous ovarian cancer.

This chain joins TRBV7-2 and TRBJ2-4; TRBD1 is a possible D gene (6 bases). Germline V lookup: CDR1 SGHTA, CDR2 FQGNSA. V was shortened by 5 bases and J by 0 bases, with 14 bases between the two germline ends. The CDR3 has 16 amino acids. CDR3 sequence: CASSVQGGIAKNIQYF. The CDR3 DNA reads TGTGCCAGCAGCGTACAGGGCGGAATAGCCAAAAACATTCAGTACTTC.

The V and J genes are TRBV30 and TRBJ1-4, with D possibly being TRBD1 (6 bases). CDR1 and CDR2 (germline): GTSNPN, SVGIG (reference sequence). V was trimmed by 0 bases and J by 12 bases, leaving 11 bases between them. This CDR3 is built from 12 residues. This chain's CDR3 is CAWSVGGTQLFF. The CDR3 bases are TGTGCCTGGAGTGTTGGGGGGACACAACTGTTTTTT.

The gene calls are TRBV30 and TRBJ2-5, with TRBD2 as a possible D gene (5 bases). The CDR3 runs 12 residues. V was shortened by 1 base and J by 4 bases, with 7 bases between the two germline ends. The germline CDR1 and CDR2 sequences are GTSNPN and SVGIG (reference sequence). CDR3 loop: CAWSGGGETQYF. The CDR3 DNA reads TGTGCCTGGAGTGGAGGAGGAGAGACCCAGTACTTC.

The rearrangement uses TRBV10-3 and TRBJ1-5, with 8 bases matching TRBD1. Germline CDR1 is ENHRY and CDR2 is SYGVKD. Trimming took 3 bases from V and 2 from J; bases not matched to a gene: 9. The CDR3 sequence is 17 residues long. The CDR3 DNA is TGTGCCATCAGTGACCCAGACAGGGGAGAGGGCAATCAGCCCCAGCATTTT. Translating gives CAISDPDRGEGNQPQHF.

V gene TRBV25-1 combines with J gene TRBJ2-3; TRBD2 matches at 8 bases. Per germline, CDR1 MGHDK and CDR2 SYGVNS. V trimming: 8 bases; J trimming: 1 base; junction bases outside the gene matches: 11. CDR3 length equals 16 residues. CDR3 sequence: CASPAGVLRCTDTQYF. The CDR3 nucleotides read TGTGCCAGCCCAGCGGGAGTATTGCGGTGCACAGATACGCAGTATTTT.

The chain has TRBV5-1 and TRBJ2-2; D is unclear. Germline V gene data show CDR1 as SGHRS and CDR2 as YFSETQ. This CDR3 region has 17 residues. V gave up 0 bases and J gave up 3 bases, with 15 bases separating them. The CDR3 nucleotides read TGCGCCAGCAGCTTGGTGTTGGTTTCGGTCTACACCGGGGAGCTGTTTTTT. Translating it yields CASSLVLVSVYTGELFF. Full variable domain (outside the CDR3, taken from reference TRBV5-1 and TRBJ2-2): KAGVTQTPRYLIKTRGQQVTLSCSPISGHRSVSWYQQTPGQGLQFLFEYFSETQRNKGNFPGRFSGRQFSNSRSEMNVSTLELGDSALYLCASSLVLVSVYTGELFFGEGSRLTVL.

The chain links TRBV28 to TRBJ2-7, with D possibly being TRBD1 (6 bases). Germline lookup yields CDR1 MDHEN and CDR2 SYDVKM. V was cut by 7 bases and J by 5 bases, with 15 bases left in between. The CDR3 runs 13 residues. The CDR3 nucleotides read TGTGCCAGCATTGGGGCAGGGGACCACGAGCAGTACTTC. It specifies CASIGAGDHEQYF.

V gene TRBV5-4 combines with J gene TRBJ2-5; 16 positions match TRBD2. The CDR3 is made up of 16 amino acids. Germline CDR1 SGHNT, CDR2 YYREEE (reference sequence). The ends lost 4 bases at V and 5 bases at J; junction bases unmatched: 5. Here the CDR3 reads CASSPGLAGGTETQYF. DNA for the CDR3: TGTGCCAGCAGCCCGGGACTAGCGGGAGGGACGGAGACCCAGTACTTC. Full variable domain (remainder filled in from reference TRBV5-4 and TRBJ2-5): ETGVTQSPTHLIKTRGQQVTLRCSSQSGHNTVSWYQQALGQGPQFIFQYYREEENGRGNFPPRFSGLQFPNYSSELNVNALELDDSALYLCASSPGLAGGTETQYFGPGTRLLVL.

V usage is TRBV6-5 and J usage is TRBJ2-1, with 8 bases matching TRBD1. V gave up 2 bases and J gave up 4 bases; unmatched junction bases: 4. CDR1 is MNHEY, CDR2 SVGAGI, per germline. This CDR3 is 15 amino acids long. In DNA, the CDR3 is TGTGCCAGCAGTTACGCGACAGGGGCATACAATGAGCAGTTCTTC. It codes for CASSYATGAYNEQFF.

V usage is TRBV28 and J usage is TRBJ1-2; TRBD1 aligns across 8 bases. The CDR3 contains 14 residues. The ends lost 8 bases at V and 8 bases at J; junction bases unmatched: 13. In germline, CDR1 is MDHEN, CDR2 SYDVKM. CDR3 nucleotides: TGTGCCAGCGAGACGCCGGGACAGGAGGAAGGCTACACCTTC. It encodes CASETPGQEEGYTF.

Of note for this clone: The sample contains more than one DNA sequence encoding this CDR3. The rearrangement joins TRBV5-1 to TRBJ2-1, with TRBD2 identical over 13 bases. Per germline, CDR1 SGHRS and CDR2 YFSETQ. V shed 0 bases and J 10 bases; nucleotides not matched to a gene: 4. The length of the CDR3 is 15 residues. In DNA form, the CDR3 reads TGCGCCAGCAGCTTGGACCCGGGACTAGCGGGAGAGCAGTTCTTC. Its translation: CASSLDPGLAGEQFF.

With regard to this clone: Sequence at one end of the junction differs from germline and may be a read error. This chain connects TRBV11-3 to TRBJ2-1; 9 bases match TRBD1. CDR1 is SGHNT and CDR2 is YENEEA in the germline V gene. This CDR3 contains 15 residues. Here the CDR3 reads CASSLSQGAYTEQFF. CDR3 nucleotide sequence: TGTGCCAGCAGCTTATCACAGGGGGCGTACACTGAGCAGTTCTTC. Supplemented by reference TRBV11-3 and TRBJ2-1, the full variable domain reads EAGVVQSPRYKIIEKKQPVAFWCNPISGHNTLYWYLQNLGQGPELLIRYENEEAVDDSQLPKDRFSAERLKGVDSTLKIQPAELGDSAVYLCASSLSQGAYTEQFFGPGTRLTVL.

This chain uses TRBV29-1 with TRBJ2-7, with D tentatively TRBD1 (6 bases). The germline gives CDR1 SQVTM, CDR2 ANQGSEA. CDR3 length: 14 amino acids. Between the trimmed V and J ends, which lost 4 bases and 6 bases, there was a span of 19 bases. CDR3 protein: CSVVGAPTGFEQYF. The CDR3 coding sequence is TGCAGCGTTGTGGGGGCCCCGACAGGCTTCGAGCAGTACTTC.

This clone was detected only a few times. This chain links TRBV28 with TRBJ1-5; TRBD1 aligns across 8 bases. The junction had 2 bases not matched to a gene; V was cut back by 4 bases and J by 6 bases. This CDR3 has 13 residues. Germline assignment: CDR1 MDHEN and CDR2 SYDVKM. The CDR3 nucleotides are TGTGCCAGCAGTTACAGGGGGAGTCAGCCCCAGCATTTT. Its translation: CASSYRGSQPQHF.

The chain has TRBV7-9 and TRBJ1-5, with D unresolved. This CDR3 region has 19 residues. V was pared by 1 base and J by 4 bases, with 23 bases between. Germline V gives CDR1 SEHNR, CDR2 FQNEAQ (reference sequence). The CDR3 region is CASSLGVGTVWSPNQPQHF. Written as DNA, the CDR3 is TGTGCCAGCAGCTTAGGGGTCGGTACAGTATGGAGTCCTAATCAGCCCCAGCATTTT. The complete variable domain, with remaining parts taken from reference TRBV7-9 and TRBJ1-5, reads DTGVSQNPRHKITKRGQNVTFRCDPISEHNRLYWYRQTLGQGPEFLTYFQNEAQLEKSRLLSDRFSAERPKGSFSTLEIQRTEQGDSAMYLCASSLGVGTVWSPNQPQHFGDGTRLSIL.

V is TRBV4-3 and J is TRBJ1-5; D is ambiguous. The V gene's germline CDR1 is LGHNA and CDR2 YSLEER. Trimming left V 4 bases short and J 4 bases short, with 11 bases between. CDR3 size: 14 residues. The CDR3 bases are TGCGCCAGCAGCCTAAAGACCGCGAATCAGCCCCAGCATTTT. It is translated as CASSLKTANQPQHF.

The J gene is TRBJ2-5, the V gene TRBV4-1; 9 positions match TRBD1. The J call may not be correct, given that the DNA end is closer to TRBJ2-7. This CDR3 has 16 residues. The germline CDR1 and CDR2 sequences are MGHRA and YSYEKL. CDR3 residues: CASSQAPPGQGYEQYF. The CDR3 DNA sequence: TGCGCCAGCAGCCAAGCCCCCCCGGGACAGGGCTACGAGCAGTACTTC.

This clone came up a few times. The genes are TRBV2 and TRBJ1-3; unclear D gene. Trimming left V 5 bases short and J 0 bases short, with 8 bases between. CDR1 is SNHLY and CDR2 is FYNNEI in the germline V gene. The CDR3 runs 14 residues. CDR3 DNA sequence: TGTGCCAGCAGTATAACTAACTCTGGAAACACCATATATTTT. This translates into CASSITNSGNTIYF.

For the CDR3, the DNA is TGTGCCAGCAGCTTAGACCCGGCCTCCTATGGCTACACCTTC. Its translation is CASSLDPASYGYTF. V usage is TRBV7-8 and J usage is TRBJ1-2, with unresolved D. The CDR3 is 14 residues long. Trimming shortened V by 1 base and J by 4 bases, and 10 bases separated the two germline ends. Per the germline V gene, CDR1 is SGHVS and CDR2 is FQNEAQ.

The V gene is TRBV25-1, the J gene TRBJ1-2; D gene unclear. This CDR3 has 15 residues. Trimming stripped 3 bases from V and 6 bases from J, with 17 bases between. Germline assignment: CDR1 MGHDK and CDR2 SYGVNS. CDR3 in amino acids: CASSDPGLGVDGYTF. DNA of the CDR3: TGTGCCAGCAGTGATCCCGGGCTGGGTGTGGATGGCTACACCTTC.